A selection of T cell receptor beta chains follows, all from one sample in a study of shared clonotypes between healthy human individuals. TCRdb keeps only in-frame clones here, not all; method: immunoSEQ multiplex PCR. The sample yields 450,000 or so clones, approximately 80% seen once. The sequenced sample consisted of PBMCs. The receptors here all came from a woman in her thirties or forties in good health. Some clones in this sample may be carry-over from other donors' samples. Each CDR3 is given with its conserved first and last residue. The order of the fields is D gene, J gene, V gene, CDR3 protein. D genes are given only for firm matches.

TRBD2 TRBJ2-7 TRBV27 CASRPGLAGYEQYF
TRBD2 TRBJ2-7 TRBV4-2 CASSLGLAGEEQYF
TRBD2 TRBJ2-7 TRBV5-1 CASSLGASGRSYEQYF
. TRBJ2-5 TRBV6-1 CASLMGNQETQYF
. TRBJ1-4 TRBV27 CASSLSSNLANEKLFF
TRBD2 TRBJ2-1 TRBV4-1 CASSQDPSGRARQFF
. TRBJ1-4 TRBV28 CASSPWPNEKLFF
. TRBJ1-5 TRBV27 CASSLGVGLPQQPQHF
. TRBJ1-1 TRBV6-1 CASSHLQGNTEAFF
. TRBJ1-6 TRBV11-3 CASSLGGNSPLHF
TRBD2 TRBJ2-5 TRBV7-7 CASSSGLAGDLGTQYF
. TRBJ2-4 TRBV5-1 CASSFSAPGDIQYF
. TRBJ2-2 TRBV25-1 CATNGQFLNTGELFF
TRBD1 TRBJ2-3 TRBV7-2 CASSRDRATDTQYF
. TRBJ2-3 TRBV6-1 CASFLTDTQYF
. TRBJ1-2 TRBV6-1 CASSERSLLFGYTF
. TRBJ2-1 TRBV9 CASSVRWLWNEQFF
TRBD2 TRBJ2-1 TRBV5-1 CASSLESGGYNEQFF
. TRBJ2-7 TRBV2 CASSEALIGGSYEQYF
TRBD1 TRBJ2-5 TRBV9 CASSSQGTGARETQYF
. TRBJ2-1 TRBV27 CASSLDGFGEQFF
. TRBJ2-1 TRBV4-1 CASSQEPRLNGQFF
. TRBJ1-1 TRBV19 CASTTPGLDTEAFF
TRBD1 TRBJ2-1 TRBV10-2 CASSGTGNSYNEQFF
. TRBJ2-4 TRBV28 CASSPRSGGAKNIQYF
. TRBJ2-7 TRBV2 CASSENEQYF
. TRBJ1-3 TRBV9 CASSADYGGLSGNTIYF
. TRBJ2-5 TRBV5-5 CASSLVAGIGTQYF
TRBD1 TRBJ1-2 TRBV30 CAWSAGDRSYGYTF
. TRBJ2-1 TRBV2 CASSESTGYHEQFF
TRBD1 TRBJ1-5 TRBV5-8 CASSYGTGPNQPQHF
. TRBJ1-5 TRBV5-1 CASSLGSGANQPQHF
. TRBJ2-7 TRBV5-6 CASSSPARGYEQYF
. TRBJ1-1 TRBV27 CASIGALNTEAFF
TRBD1 TRBJ1-2 TRBV7-9 CASSQTGSPLDYGYTF
. TRBJ2-2 TRBV5-1 CASSFWRQGTGELFF